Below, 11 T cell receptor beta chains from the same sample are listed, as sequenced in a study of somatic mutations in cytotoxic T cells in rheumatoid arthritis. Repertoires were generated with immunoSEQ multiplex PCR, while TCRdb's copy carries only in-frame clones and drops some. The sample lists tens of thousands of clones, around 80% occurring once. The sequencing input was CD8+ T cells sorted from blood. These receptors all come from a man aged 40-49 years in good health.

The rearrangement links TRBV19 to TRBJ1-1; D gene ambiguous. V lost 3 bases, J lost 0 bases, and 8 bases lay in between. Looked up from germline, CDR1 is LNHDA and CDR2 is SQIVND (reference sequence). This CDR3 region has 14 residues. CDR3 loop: CASSMGGVNTEAFF. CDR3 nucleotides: TGTGCCAGTAGTATGGGCGGTGTGAACACTGAAGCTTTCTTT.

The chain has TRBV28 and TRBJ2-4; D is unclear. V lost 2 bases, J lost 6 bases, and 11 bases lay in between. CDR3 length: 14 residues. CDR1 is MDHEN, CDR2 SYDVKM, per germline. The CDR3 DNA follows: TGTGCCAGCAGTTTAAGTTTGGGCGGAAACATTCAGTACTTC. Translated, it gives CASSLSLGGNIQYF.

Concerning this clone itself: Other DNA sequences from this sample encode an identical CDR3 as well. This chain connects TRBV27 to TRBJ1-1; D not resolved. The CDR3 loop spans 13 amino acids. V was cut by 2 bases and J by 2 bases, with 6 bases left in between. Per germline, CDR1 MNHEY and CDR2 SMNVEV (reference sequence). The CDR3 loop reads CASSLRENTEAFF. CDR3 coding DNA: TGTGCCAGCAGTTTAAGGGAAAACACTGAAGCTTTCTTT.

The CDR3 coding sequence is TGTGCCAGCAGTGACCGATCCTACGAGCAGTACTTC. Translating gives CASSDRSYEQYF. The rearrangement joins TRBV2 to TRBJ2-7; D not certain. The germline V and J ends were trimmed by 3 bases and 1 base, with 4 bases remaining between them. Germline V gives CDR1 SNHLY, CDR2 FYNNEI. This CDR3 is 12 amino acids long.

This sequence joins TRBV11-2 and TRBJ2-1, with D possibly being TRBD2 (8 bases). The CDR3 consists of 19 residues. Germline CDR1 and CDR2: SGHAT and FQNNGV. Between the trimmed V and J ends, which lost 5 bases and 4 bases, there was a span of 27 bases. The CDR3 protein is CASSPYRGPLADLYNEQFF. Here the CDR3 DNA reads TGTGCCAGCAGCCCCTACAGGGGCCCACTAGCGGACCTATACAATGAGCAGTTCTTC.

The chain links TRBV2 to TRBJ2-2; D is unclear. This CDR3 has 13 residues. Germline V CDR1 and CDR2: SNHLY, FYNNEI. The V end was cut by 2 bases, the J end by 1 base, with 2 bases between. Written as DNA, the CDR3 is TGTGCCAGCAGTGAACGGAACACCGGGGAGCTGTTTTTT. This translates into CASSERNTGELFF.

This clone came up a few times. CDR3 DNA: TGTGCCAGCAGCTTAGAGGGTAGCGGGAGTTATGAGCAGTTCTTC. Translating gives CASSLEGSGSYEQFF. The chain is built from TRBV7-6 and TRBJ2-1; 9 positions match TRBD2. The V segment lost 1 base and the J segment 8 bases; nucleotides outside the gene matches: 6. Germline loops: CDR1 SGHVS, CDR2 FNYEAQ. The CDR3 runs 15 residues.

The CDR3 DNA is TGTGCCAGCAGCTTGAGTAGCAATGAGCAGTTCTTC. This codes for CASSLSSNEQFF. V is TRBV11-2 and J is TRBJ2-1; D not resolved. The CDR3 contains 12 residues. Trimming took 3 bases from V and 6 from J, leaving 6 bases between them. From germline, CDR1 is SGHAT and CDR2 FQNNGV.

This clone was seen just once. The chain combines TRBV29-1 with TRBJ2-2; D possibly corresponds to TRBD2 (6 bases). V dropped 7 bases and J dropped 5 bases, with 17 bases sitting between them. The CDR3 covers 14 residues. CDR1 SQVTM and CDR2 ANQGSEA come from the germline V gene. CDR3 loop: CSALGGMRTGELFF. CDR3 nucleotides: TGCAGCGCCCTCGGCGGGATGCGGACCGGGGAGCTGTTTTTT.

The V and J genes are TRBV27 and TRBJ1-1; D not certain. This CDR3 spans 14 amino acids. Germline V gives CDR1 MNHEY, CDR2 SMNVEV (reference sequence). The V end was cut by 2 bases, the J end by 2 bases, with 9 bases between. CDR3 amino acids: CASSLGRLNTEAFF. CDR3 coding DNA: TGTGCCAGCAGTTTAGGACGGCTCAACACTGAAGCTTTCTTT.

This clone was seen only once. The DNA for the CDR3 is TGCGCCAGCAGCTGGACGGGGCAGTTCTTC. Protein sequence: CASSWTGQFF. V usage is TRBV10-1 and J usage is TRBJ2-1; D is unclear. This CDR3 is built from 10 residues. The V gene's germline CDR1 is WNHNN and CDR2 SYGVQD (reference sequence). V was clipped by 6 bases and J by 12 bases, with 9 bases between them.